This paragraph covers one T cell receptor beta chain sequence. As yet, its antigen is unknown. These data originate in a study of vaccination effects on CD4 cells after COVID-19. The method was immunoSEQ multiplex PCR; TCRdb's version includes in-frame clones alone and lacks a portion of them. The sample has about 39,000 clones, about 67% seen once; the top ten hold roughly 7.7%. At the end of 10 days of culture, CD4+ T cells were isolated. It was two doses of either the BNT162b2 or mRNA-1273 vaccine that participants received. There are 15 residues in the CDR3. Germline CDR1 SGHNT, CDR2 YENEEA. V lost 4 bases and J lost 4, with 16 bases in between.

This receptor was taken from a human donor who received a COVID-19 vaccine. The chain is built from TRBV11-3 and TRBJ2-5, with D possibly TRBD2 on 6 matching bases. The sample in question was CD4+ T cells from PBMCs cultured without peptide, obtained after COVID-19 vaccination. The CDR3 nucleotides read TGTGCCAGCAGCTATGCTTCCGGGGGTCGAGAGACCCAGTACTTC. The encoded protein is CASSYASGGRETQYF.